A selection of T cell receptor beta chains follows, all from one sample in a study of T cells in Graves' hyperthyroidism and ophthalmopathy. TCRdb independently ran MiXCR on the multiplex PCR reads; one entry per CDR3 protein. The table includes hundreds of thousands of distinct CDR3 sequences, about a third detected once. Sequenced sample: blood. The receptor source for this set is a woman aged 40 to 50 with Graves' hyperthyroidism. The CDR3 runs from the conserved cysteine through the conserved F or W.

J gene,V gene,CDR3 protein
TRBJ2-2,TRBV9,CASSVASNRWTGELFF
TRBJ2-5,TRBV2,CASSEIGTSGQETQYF
TRBJ2-1,TRBV20-1,CSARGQSNEQFF
TRBJ1-3,TRBV29-1,CSVAGQGSGNTIYF
TRBJ2-1,TRBV29-1,CGVEGFKENNEQFF
TRBJ1-1,TRBV12-3/TRBV12-4,CASTQHPGGGTEAFF
TRBJ1-6,TRBV5-6,CASSLGFLTRNSPLHF
TRBJ1-5,TRBV5-8,CASSLVQGMNQPQHF
TRBJ2-7,TRBV7-8,CASSLLFESSYEQYF
TRBJ2-3,TRBV7-9,CASTGVLADTQYF